This T cell receptor (beta chain) was captured in a study of long-term antiretroviral therapy in people with HIV. The study's findings and limits: Specimen acquisition occurred between 2004 and 2017, potentially under older ART regimens. Relative to control repertoires, HIV repertoires exhibited narrower CDR3 length ranges. Pre-ART expanded TRB clones stayed dominant throughout, though often decreasing after ART.

As to this clone: What it binds is not known.

The libraries were made with immunoSEQ v3.0 at survey level. This table comes from immunoSEQ multiplex PCR, and its TCRdb copy is limited to in-frame clones, with some not included. This table holds approximately 28,000 clones, over 75% found once. Germline-derived CDR1 and CDR2 are SQVTM and ANQGSEA. The length of the CDR3 is 13 residues. V shed 2 bases, J shed 4 bases, and the junction held 3 bases outside the gene matches. Samples held roughly 1-11 million cryopreserved PBMC, and DNA extraction followed. The material sequenced was unsorted PBMCs, taken 2 years after starting antiretroviral therapy. The TCR sequence derives from a man aged 50 to 60 with HIV. The J gene is TRBJ1-1, the V gene TRBV29-1; 8 bases are a match to TRBD1. The CDR3 spells CSVESQGATEAFF. DNA for the CDR3: TGCAGCGTTGAATCGCAGGGGGCCACTGAAGCTTTCTTT.